This T cell receptor (beta chain) was captured by sequencing in a study of control samples from healthy donors and cancer patients. CDR3 size: 15 residues. V shed 0 bases, J shed 6 bases, and the junction held 7 bases outside the gene matches. Germline V gives CDR1 SGHRS, CDR2 YFSETQ. Using immunoSEQ multiplex PCR, the repertoire was profiled, and TCRdb retains in-frame clones only, with some absent. The table includes about 92,000 clones, roughly 78% detected once. This rearrangement joins TRBV5-1 to TRBJ1-2; TRBD1 agrees at 8 bases. What was sequenced was blood. This sequence originates from a woman aged 55-69 years in good health. The CDR3 loop is CASSLGAGGLDGYTF. The CDR3 nucleotides are TGCGCCAGCAGCTTGGGGGCAGGGGGCCTGGATGGCTACACCTTC.